The rows below give T cell receptor beta chains drawn from one sample of a study of cytomegalovirus exposure and HLA in healthy donors. Produced via immunoSEQ multiplex PCR; TCRdb's table is partial and in-frame only. In the table there are about 170,000 clones, around 78% of which are singletons. The sample consisted of PBMCs. Receptors were obtained from a woman between 25 and 40 years old in good health and CMV-seropositive. The CDR3 runs from the conserved cysteine through the conserved F or W. Each record gives: D gene, J gene, CDR3 length, clone size, V gene, CDR3 DNA, CDR3 protein. D genes are given only for firm matches. The listing skips clone size in some rows; elsewhere it reads once, few, many or a size class.

D gene: TRBD2
J gene: TRBJ2-1
CDR3 length: 16
clone size: -
V gene: TRBV19
CDR3 DNA: TGTGCCAGTAGGGATATCCTAGCGGGATTGTCAAATGAGCAGTTCTTC
CDR3 protein: CASRDILAGLSNEQFF

D gene: -
J gene: TRBJ2-3
CDR3 length: 14
clone size: -
V gene: TRBV5-1
CDR3 DNA: TGCGCCAGCAGCTTGGACAGGAACACAGATACGCAGTATTTT
CDR3 protein: CASSLDRNTDTQYF

D gene: TRBD2
J gene: TRBJ2-4
CDR3 length: 14
clone size: few
V gene: TRBV5-6
CDR3 DNA: TGTGCCAGCAGCCCGATGGAAGCGGGGAACATTCAGTACTTC
CDR3 protein: CASSPMEAGNIQYF

D gene: TRBD2
J gene: TRBJ2-5
CDR3 length: 14
clone size: -
V gene: TRBV2
CDR3 DNA: TGTGCCAGCAGGTGGCGGGAGCGGGGAGAGACCCAGTACTTC
CDR3 protein: CASRWRERGETQYF

D gene: TRBD2
J gene: TRBJ2-4
CDR3 length: 14
clone size: -
V gene: TRBV27
CDR3 DNA: TGTGCCAGCAGTTTGCGGGAGGGTGCGGACATTCAGTACTTC
CDR3 protein: CASSLREGADIQYF

D gene: -
J gene: TRBJ1-5
CDR3 length: 14
clone size: -
V gene: TRBV5-1
CDR3 DNA: TGCGCCAGCAGCTTGGAAGGCGGAGATCAGCCCCAGCATTTT
CDR3 protein: CASSLEGGDQPQHF

D gene: TRBD2
J gene: TRBJ2-5
CDR3 length: 15
clone size: -
V gene: TRBV5-6
CDR3 DNA: TGTGCCAGCAGCTCGTTGGGGAGGGGCCAAGAGACCCAGTACTTC
CDR3 protein: CASSSLGRGQETQYF

D gene: -
J gene: TRBJ1-1
CDR3 length: 12
clone size: -
V gene: TRBV19
CDR3 DNA: TGTGCCAGTAGTATACCGGACAGCGAAGCTTTCTTT
CDR3 protein: CASSIPDSEAFF

D gene: -
J gene: TRBJ2-7
CDR3 length: 13
clone size: -
V gene: TRBV6-5
CDR3 DNA: TGTGCCAGCAGGCCCAGGGCGTCCCACGAGCAGTACTTC
CDR3 protein: CASRPRASHEQYF

D gene: -
J gene: TRBJ1-2
CDR3 length: 11
clone size: -
V gene: TRBV7-9
CDR3 DNA: TGTGCCAGCAGCCCGGACTCGAGACCCACCTTC
CDR3 protein: CASSPDSRPTF

D gene: -
J gene: TRBJ2-2
CDR3 length: 12
clone size: once
V gene: TRBV7-2
CDR3 DNA: TGTGCCAGCAGCTTATTCTCCGGGGAGCTGTTTTTT
CDR3 protein: CASSLFSGELFF

D gene: TRBD1
J gene: TRBJ2-5
CDR3 length: 15
clone size: once
V gene: TRBV4-3
CDR3 DNA: TGCGCCAGCAGCCAAGATTGGACAGGGGAAGAGACCCAGTACTTC
CDR3 protein: CASSQDWTGEETQYF

D gene: -
J gene: TRBJ2-7
CDR3 length: 15
clone size: -
V gene: TRBV5-3
CDR3 DNA: TGTGCCAGAAGCTTGTGTCCGGTGAGCTCCTACGAGCAGTACTTC
CDR3 protein: CARSLCPVSSYEQYF

D gene: TRBD1
J gene: TRBJ1-2
CDR3 length: 13
clone size: -
V gene: TRBV5-1
CDR3 DNA: TGCGCCAGCAGTGAACAGGGGGCAGAAGGCTACACCTTC
CDR3 protein: CASSEQGAEGYTF

D gene: TRBD2
J gene: TRBJ2-7
CDR3 length: 13
clone size: -
V gene: TRBV6-5
CDR3 DNA: TGTGCCAGCAAAACGGGGGGGCTCCACGAGCAGTACTTC
CDR3 protein: CASKTGGLHEQYF

D gene: TRBD1
J gene: TRBJ1-6
CDR3 length: 16
clone size: -
V gene: TRBV7-9
CDR3 DNA: TGTGCCAGCAGCTTTCGGACAGGGGGGGATAATTCACCCCTCCACTTT
CDR3 protein: CASSFRTGGDNSPLHF

D gene: -
J gene: TRBJ1-2
CDR3 length: 11
clone size: -
V gene: TRBV28
CDR3 DNA: TGTGCCGGATTTAGGGGAGGGGGCTACACCTTC
CDR3 protein: CAGFRGGGYTF

D gene: TRBD1
J gene: TRBJ2-3
CDR3 length: 19
clone size: -
V gene: TRBV4-3
CDR3 DNA: TGCGCCAGCAGCCAAGCTCCGGGACAGGGGTTCGCCAACACAGATACGCAGTATTTT
CDR3 protein: CASSQAPGQGFANTDTQYF

D gene: TRBD1
J gene: TRBJ1-3
CDR3 length: 16
clone size: -
V gene: TRBV5-1
CDR3 DNA: TGCGCCAGCAGCTTGACTGGACAGGGAACCGGAAACACCATATATTTT
CDR3 protein: CASSLTGQGTGNTIYF

D gene: -
J gene: TRBJ2-4
CDR3 length: 13
clone size: -
V gene: TRBV6-5
CDR3 DNA: TGTGCCAGCAGTTTAACCCCCGCCGGCATTCAGTACTTC
CDR3 protein: CASSLTPAGIQYF

D gene: -
J gene: TRBJ1-1
CDR3 length: 16
clone size: few
V gene: TRBV19
CDR3 DNA: TGTGCCAGTAGTATGAGGTTGGAGGAAGGGAACACTGAAGCTTTCTTT
CDR3 protein: CASSMRLEEGNTEAFF

D gene: -
J gene: TRBJ2-7
CDR3 length: 12
clone size: -
V gene: TRBV29-1
CDR3 DNA: TGCAGCGCCGTGGACAGCCGCTACGAGCAGTACTTC
CDR3 protein: CSAVDSRYEQYF

D gene: TRBD1
J gene: TRBJ1-1
CDR3 length: 14
clone size: -
V gene: TRBV19
CDR3 DNA: TGTGCCAGTGAGATGGGACAGATGAACACTGAAGCTTTCTTT
CDR3 protein: CASEMGQMNTEAFF

D gene: -
J gene: TRBJ1-6
CDR3 length: 13
clone size: -
V gene: TRBV7-2
CDR3 DNA: TGTGCCAGCAGCCGGGGATTACCCTCACCCCTCCACTTT
CDR3 protein: CASSRGLPSPLHF

D gene: -
J gene: TRBJ1-1
CDR3 length: 14
clone size: -
V gene: TRBV19
CDR3 DNA: TGTGCCAGTAGTATAGATTACGCGAGCACTGAAGCTTTCTTT
CDR3 protein: CASSIDYASTEAFF

D gene: TRBD1
J gene: TRBJ1-5
CDR3 length: 15
clone size: -
V gene: TRBV6-5
CDR3 DNA: TGTGCCAGCAGTTACAGACAGGGGGCAGGACAGCCCCAGCATTTT
CDR3 protein: CASSYRQGAGQPQHF

D gene: -
J gene: TRBJ1-1
CDR3 length: 13
clone size: -
V gene: TRBV29-1
CDR3 DNA: TGCAGCGTTACGCAGGGGCGAGGTACTGAAGCTTTCTTT
CDR3 protein: CSVTQGRGTEAFF

D gene: -
J gene: TRBJ2-1
CDR3 length: 13
clone size: -
V gene: TRBV19
CDR3 DNA: TGTGCCAGTAGTACCAACAGGGCGAATGAGCAGTTCTTC
CDR3 protein: CASSTNRANEQFF

D gene: -
J gene: TRBJ2-7
CDR3 length: 13
clone size: -
V gene: TRBV19
CDR3 DNA: TGTGCCAGTAGTATAGTCGGCTCCTACGAGCAGTACTTC
CDR3 protein: CASSIVGSYEQYF